This TCR beta chain was sequenced during a study of tumor-infiltrating lymphocytes in localized non-small cell lung cancer. Study at large: Some samples were collected after neoadjuvant chemotherapy; smokers, never-smokers and several histologies were included. From each patient, both tumor and uninvolved lung, non-adjacent to tumor, were sampled. Study observations and caveats: Compared with uninvolved lung, tumors showed higher T cell infiltration by TCRbeta sequencing. Each assay used a separate piece of the same tissue.

CDR1 and CDR2 (germline): SGHTA, FQGNSA. V trimming: 2 bases; J trimming: 0 bases; junction bases outside the gene matches: 11. This CDR3 contains 18 residues. Profiled with immunoSEQ multiplex PCR; TCRdb holds only in-frame clones, not every one. The profile covers several thousand clones, with around two thirds appearing a single time and around 7.1% taken by the ten largest. Concerning this clone: Its antigen is as yet unknown.

Sequencing used uninvolved lung tissue not adjacent to the tumor. V is TRBV7-2 and J is TRBJ1-1; 8 nucleotides match TRBD1. The sequence derives from a human donor with non-small cell lung cancer. This chain's CDR3 is CASSLWVRGRAVNTEAFF. The DNA of the CDR3 is TGTGCCAGCAGCTTATGGGTCAGGGGGCGAGCCGTGAACACTGAAGCTTTCTTT.